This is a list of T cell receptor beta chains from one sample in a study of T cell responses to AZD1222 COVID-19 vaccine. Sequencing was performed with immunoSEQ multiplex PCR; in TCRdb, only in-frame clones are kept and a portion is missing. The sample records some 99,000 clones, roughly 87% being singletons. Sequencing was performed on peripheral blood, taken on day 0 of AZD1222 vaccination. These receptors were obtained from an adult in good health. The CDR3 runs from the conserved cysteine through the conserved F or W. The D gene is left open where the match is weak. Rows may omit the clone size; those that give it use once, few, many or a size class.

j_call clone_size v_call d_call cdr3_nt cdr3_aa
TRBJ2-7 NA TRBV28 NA TGTGCCAGCAGTCGACAGTTCCCCGAGCAGTACTTC CASSRQFPEQYF
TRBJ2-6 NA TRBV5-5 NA TGTGCCAGCAGCTTGTCCCGGACTGGGGCCAACGTCCTGACTTTC CASSLSRTGANVLTF
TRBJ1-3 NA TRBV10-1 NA TGCGCCAGCAGTGAATACTCTGGAAACACCATATATTTT CASSEYSGNTIYF
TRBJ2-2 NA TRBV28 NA TGTGCCAGCAAGTCTCCGGGGCAGGGGAACACCGGGGAGCTGTTTTTT CASKSPGQGNTGELFF
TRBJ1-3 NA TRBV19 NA TGTGCCAGTACCCCCCCGTCAGGCACCTTCTCTGGAAACACCATATATTTT CASTPPSGTFSGNTIYF
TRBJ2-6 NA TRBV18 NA TGTGCCAGCTCACCCTGGACGGGTGGGGCCAACGTCCTGACTTTC CASSPWTGGANVLTF
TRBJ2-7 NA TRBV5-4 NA TGTGCCAGCAGCCCGAACCCGACTAGATCCTACGAGCAGTACTTC CASSPNPTRSYEQYF
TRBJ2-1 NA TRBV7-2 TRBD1 TGTGCCAGCAGCTTAGAGACAGGGGGGTACAATGAGCAGTTCTTC CASSLETGGYNEQFF
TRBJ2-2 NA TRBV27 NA TGTGCCAGCAGTCCAATCCTTACTAAGAACACCGGGGAGCTGTTTTTT CASSPILTKNTGELFF
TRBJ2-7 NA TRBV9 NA TGTGCCAGCAGCGTAGGACCCCTGACCTTCTCCTACGAGCAGTACTTC CASSVGPLTFSYEQYF
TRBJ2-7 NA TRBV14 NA TGTGCCAGCAGCCAAGGGGGCAAGTCCTACGAGCAGTACTTC CASSQGGKSYEQYF
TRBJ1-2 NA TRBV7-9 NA TGTGCCAGCAGTCAGACTTCGAACTATGGCTACACCTTC CASSQTSNYGYTF
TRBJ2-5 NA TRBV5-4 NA TGTGCCAGCAGCTTGGAGTATTCCCAAGAGACCCAGTACTTC CASSLEYSQETQYF
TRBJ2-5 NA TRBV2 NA TGTGCCAGCACCCGCCAGGGCCCGGAGACCCAGTACTTC CASTRQGPETQYF
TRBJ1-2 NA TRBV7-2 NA TGTGCCAGCAGCCTCGGGGGCTTCTATGGCTACACCTTC CASSLGGFYGYTF
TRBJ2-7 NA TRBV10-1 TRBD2 TGCGCCAGCAGTGACGCTAGCGGGAGAGACCCTTCCTACGAGCAGTACTTC CASSDASGRDPSYEQYF
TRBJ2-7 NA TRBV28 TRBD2 TGTGCCAGCAGTTCCCCGATTCTAGCGGGAGGTCCCCCTGAGGACTACGAGCAGTACTTC CASSSPILAGGPPEDYEQYF
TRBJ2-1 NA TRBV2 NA TGTGCCAGCAGTAGAGTGAATGAGCAGTTCTTC CASSRVNEQFF
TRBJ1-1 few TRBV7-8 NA TGTGCCAGCAGCTTAGCCAGGAACACTGAAGCTTTCTTT CASSLARNTEAFF
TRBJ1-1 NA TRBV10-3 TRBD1 TGTGCCATCAGCGAACAGGGGGCTGAAGCTTTCTTT CAISEQGAEAFF
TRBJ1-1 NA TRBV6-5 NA TGTGCCAGCACCTCAACGAACACTGAAGCTTTCTTT CASTSTNTEAFF
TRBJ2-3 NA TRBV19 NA TGTGCCAGTAGTCACCGCCGCGGGGTCACAGATACGCAGTATTTT CASSHRRGVTDTQYF
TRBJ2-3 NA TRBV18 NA TGTGCCAGCTCACCGGGCAGCACAGATACGCAGTATTTT CASSPGSTDTQYF
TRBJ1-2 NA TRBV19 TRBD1 TGTGCCAGTAGTAGGCCGGACAGGGTTAATGGCTACACCTTC CASSRPDRVNGYTF
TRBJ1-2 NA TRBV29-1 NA TGCAGCGTTGTGGGATTACCCTATGGCTACACCTTC CSVVGLPYGYTF
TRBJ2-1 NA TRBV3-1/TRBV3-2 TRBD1 TGTGCCAGCAGCCAAGTAGAGCGAAGACAGGGGAAACGGAATGAGCAGTTCTTC CASSQVERRQGKRNEQFF
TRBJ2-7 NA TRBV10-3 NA TGTGCCATCAGTGCGGGCCCAGGGGAGGGATCCTACGAGCAGTACTTC CAISAGPGEGSYEQYF
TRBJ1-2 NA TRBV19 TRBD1 TGTGCCAGTAGACAGGGGGGGTATGGCTACACCTTC CASRQGGYGYTF
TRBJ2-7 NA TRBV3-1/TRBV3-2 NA TGTGCCAGCAGCCAAGAAGGGGGGGTTGCCTACGAGCAGTACTTC CASSQEGGVAYEQYF
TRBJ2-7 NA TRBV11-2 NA TGTGCCAGCAGCTTAGATACGACTCTTTACGAGCAGTACTTC CASSLDTTLYEQYF
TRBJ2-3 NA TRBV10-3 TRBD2 TGTGCCATCAGTGAGCGACTAGCGGGCAGCACAGATACGCAGTATTTT CAISERLAGSTDTQYF
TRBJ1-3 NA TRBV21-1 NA TGTGCCAGCAGCAATCGTTACCTCACCGGGGGAAACACCATATATTTT CASSNRYLTGGNTIYF
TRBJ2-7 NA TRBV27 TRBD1 TGTGCCAGCAGTTTAAGAGGGGGCGAGGACGAGCAGTACTTC CASSLRGGEDEQYF
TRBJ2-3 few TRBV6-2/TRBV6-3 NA TGTGCCAGCAGCACCGGCAGGGAGGCAGATACGCAGTATTTT CASSTGREADTQYF
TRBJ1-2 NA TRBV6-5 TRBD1 TGTGCCAGCAGTTACTCTGGACAGGGCGGGGGCTACACCTTC CASSYSGQGGGYTF
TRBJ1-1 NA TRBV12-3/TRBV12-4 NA TGTGCCAGCAGTTTGACTATTGAAGCTTTCTTT CASSLTIEAFF
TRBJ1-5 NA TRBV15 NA TGTGCCACCAGCAGATACGACAGGAATAGCAATCAGCCCCAGCATTTT CATSRYDRNSNQPQHF
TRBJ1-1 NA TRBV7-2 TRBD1 TGTGCCAGCAGCTTATACAGGGGCACTGAAGCTTTCTTT CASSLYRGTEAFF
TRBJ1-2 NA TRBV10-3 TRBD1 TGTGCCACCTTCCCCAATGACAGGGTAAATGATGGCTACACCTTC CATFPNDRVNDGYTF
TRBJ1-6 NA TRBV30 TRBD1 TGTGCCTGGAGTCCCGGACAGGGAGGACGAAATTCACCCCTCCACTTT CAWSPGQGGRNSPLHF
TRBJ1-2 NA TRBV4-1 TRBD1 TGCGCCAGCAGCCAACCCGGGACAGTCAACTATGGCTACACCTTC CASSQPGTVNYGYTF
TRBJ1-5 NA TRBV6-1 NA TGTGCCAGCAGTGAAGGGGGACACAATCAGCCCCAGCATTTT CASSEGGHNQPQHF
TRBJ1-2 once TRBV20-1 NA TGCAGTGCTAGCCGAAGTGGCTACACCTTC CSASRSGYTF
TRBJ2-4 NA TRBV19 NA TGTGCCAGTAGTATACGAACGGGGAGACGTGGCAAAAACATTCAGTACTTC CASSIRTGRRGKNIQYF
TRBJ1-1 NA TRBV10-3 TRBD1 TGTGCCATCAGTCCGACAGGGTCAACTGAAGCTTTCTTT CAISPTGSTEAFF
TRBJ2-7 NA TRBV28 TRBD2 TGTGCCAGCAGCCGCAGCAGCGGGAGGGACTTC CASSRSSGRDF
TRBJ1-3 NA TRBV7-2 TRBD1 TGTGCCAGCACTCCCCAGGGGGCTCACGGAAACACCATATATTTT CASTPQGAHGNTIYF
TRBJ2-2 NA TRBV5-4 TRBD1 TGTGCCAGCAGCCACCCGGGGCAGGGGGACACCGGGGAGCTGTTTTTT CASSHPGQGDTGELFF
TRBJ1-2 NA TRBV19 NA TGTGCCAGTAGCACCCTCGGCGGAAGAGATGGCTACACCTTC CASSTLGGRDGYTF
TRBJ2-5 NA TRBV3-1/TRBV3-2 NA TGTGCCAGCAGGCTTCGGGAGACCCAGTACTTC CASRLRETQYF
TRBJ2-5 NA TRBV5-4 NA TGTGCCAGCAGTCCTGGGGGAGGAGGGATAAGAGAAGCCCAGTACTTC CASSPGGGGIREAQYF
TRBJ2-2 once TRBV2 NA TGTGCCAGCAGAGACAGGTGGGCCGGGGAGCTGTTTTTT CASRDRWAGELFF
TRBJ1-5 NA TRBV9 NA TGTGCCAGCAGCGTCAGGGGACTGCCAAATCAGCCCCAGCATTTT CASSVRGLPNQPQHF
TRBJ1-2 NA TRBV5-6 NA TGTGCCAGCAGCCTCGGACAAATGGGTGGCTACACCTTC CASSLGQMGGYTF
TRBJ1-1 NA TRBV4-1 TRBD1 TGCGCCAGCCACTCTCTGACAGGGTCCGAGGAAGCTTTCTTT CASHSLTGSEEAFF
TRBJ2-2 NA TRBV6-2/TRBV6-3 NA TGTGCCAGCAGTCAAACTATGACAGGCCCCGGGGAGCTGTTTTTT CASSQTMTGPGELFF
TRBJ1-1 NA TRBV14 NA TGTGCCAGCAGCCAAGATCTCAAAATTGGGGGGCCTGACACTGAAGCTTTCTTT CASSQDLKIGGPDTEAFF
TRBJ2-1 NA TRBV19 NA TGTGCCAGTAGTAGCGATCCCTACAATGAGCAGTTCTTC CASSSDPYNEQFF
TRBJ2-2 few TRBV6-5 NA TGTGCCAGCAGCCAAGGACGAGGTTGGCCCGGGGAGCTGTTTTTT CASSQGRGWPGELFF
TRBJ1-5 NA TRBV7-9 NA TGTGCCAGCAGCTTGGGCAGGGACGATCAGCCCCAGCATTTT CASSLGRDDQPQHF